The clone carrying this TCR beta chain was counted at least ten times. Molecules of cDNA were individually given unique molecular identifiers that were attached to them. TCRdb independently ran MiXCR on the 5' RACE reads; one entry per CDR3 protein. The sample includes tens of thousands of distinct CDR3 sequences, roughly an eighth of them seen just once. The sample is drawn from a study of early T cells in non-severe SARS-CoV-2 infection. On the study more broadly: Sequencing targeted bulk RNA from unsorted whole blood, leaving chains unpaired.

V was pared by 5 bases and J by 3 bases, with 3 bases of the junction left unmatched. This CDR3 comprises 13 residues. Germline CDR1 and CDR2: SGHRS and YFSETQ. The sample consisted of whole blood. This receptor was identified in an adult who was a healthcare worker with PCR-confirmed SARS-CoV-2 infection or an uninfected control (not recorded which). The chain uses TRBV5-1 and TRBJ2-3; 7 nucleotides match TRBD2. The CDR3, as DNA: TGCGCCAGCAGAGCGGGGCCGACAGATACGCAGTATTTT. Encoded protein: CASRAGPTDTQYF.